The clone carrying this T cell receptor beta chain was picked up a small number of times. As yet, its antigen is unknown. The sample belongs to a study of post-analysis software for immune sequencing data. Overall study context: In terms of disease course, relapsing-remitting, secondary progressive and progressive-relapsing multiple sclerosis were included.

Study-level points and caveats: About five TRBV segments appeared more often in patients than in controls, and TRBV5-6, TRBV5-1 and TRBV20-1 were among these. Controls had significantly higher normalized Chao1 diversity than multiple sclerosis patients.

CDR1 is DFQATT and CDR2 is SNEGSKA in the germline V gene (reference sequence). The CDR3 consists of 12 residues. Unique molecular identifiers had been added to the TCR beta cDNA libraries. TCRdb analysed the PCR reads with MiXCR anew, one entry per CDR3 protein. The top ten hold 7.6% of the sample, which has about 430,000 distinct CDR3 sequences, 39% seen once. The sequence was obtained from a girl aged 2 to 10 with multiple sclerosis. The sequencing input was blood. The V gene is TRBV20-1, the J gene TRBJ2-7; D ambiguous. The J call could be wrong; TRBJ2-5 is a better fit for the DNA end. This chain's CDR3 is CSARVLRETQYF. The CDR3 DNA reads as TGCAGTGCTAGAGTTCTAAGGGAGACCCAGTACTTC.